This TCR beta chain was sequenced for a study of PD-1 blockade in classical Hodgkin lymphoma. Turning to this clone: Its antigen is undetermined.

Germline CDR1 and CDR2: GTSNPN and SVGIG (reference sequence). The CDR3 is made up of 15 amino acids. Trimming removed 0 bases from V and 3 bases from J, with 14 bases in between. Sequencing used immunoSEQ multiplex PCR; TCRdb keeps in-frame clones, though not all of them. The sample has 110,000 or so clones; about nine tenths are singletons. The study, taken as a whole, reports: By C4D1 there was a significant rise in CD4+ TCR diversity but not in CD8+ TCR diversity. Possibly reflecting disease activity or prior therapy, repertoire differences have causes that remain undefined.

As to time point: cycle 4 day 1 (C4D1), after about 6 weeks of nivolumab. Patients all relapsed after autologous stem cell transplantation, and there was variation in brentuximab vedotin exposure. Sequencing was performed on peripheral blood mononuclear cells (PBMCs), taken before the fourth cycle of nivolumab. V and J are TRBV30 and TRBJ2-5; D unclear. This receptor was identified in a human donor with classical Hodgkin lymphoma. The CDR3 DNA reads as TGTGCCTGGAGTGTACTTCTAGGTCGCAAAGAGACCCAGTACTTC. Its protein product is CAWSVLLGRKETQYF.